This T cell receptor (beta chain) originates from a study of immune characterization of retroperitoneal liposarcoma. In TCRdb, the PCR reads were re-called with MiXCR into one record per CDR3 protein. The sample has about 4,300 distinct CDR3 sequences; around a third are singletons. This CDR3 has 16 residues. Germline loops: CDR1 MNHNS, CDR2 SASEGT. The ends were cut back, 0 bases at V and 5 bases at J, with 15 bases in the middle. Sequenced material: tumor tissue. The sequence was collected from a male donor with retroperitoneal liposarcoma. This rearrangement joins TRBV6-1 to TRBJ2-3; D is possibly TRBD2 (5 bases). This chain's CDR3 is CASSEAIRGGGDTQYF. DNA of the CDR3: TGTGCCAGCAGTGAAGCAATACGGGGTGGTGGAGATACGCAGTATTTT.